These 8 T cell receptor beta chains share one sample of origin, sequenced in a study of cytomegalovirus exposure and HLA in healthy donors. PCR employed 60 Vbeta and 13 Jbeta primers. Produced via immunoSEQ multiplex PCR; TCRdb's table is partial and in-frame only. The sample has about 98,000 clones; roughly 77% are singletons. Sequencing input: PBMCs. Source of these receptors: a man between 40 and 49 years old in good health and CMV-seronegative.

The J gene is TRBJ2-1, the V gene TRBV4-3; 13 bases agree with TRBD2. V trimming: 4 bases; J trimming: 15 bases; junction bases outside the gene matches: 9. The CDR3 runs 14 residues. CDR1 and CDR2 from the germline V gene are LGHNA and YSLEER. In DNA, the CDR3 is TGCGCCAGCAGCCTCACTAGCGGGGGGGCAAGGGTGTTCTTC. This gives the protein CASSLTSGGARVFF.

This rearrangement joins TRBV7-3 to TRBJ2-2; the D is unclear. Germline CDR1 is SGHTA and CDR2 is FQGTGA. The V end lost 2 bases, the J end lost 4 bases, and 8 bases lay between the germline ends. CDR3 length: 14 amino acids. The CDR3 DNA follows: TGTGCCAGCAGCTTACTACCGTCCACCGGGGAGCTGTTTTTT. Translated, it gives CASSLLPSTGELFF.

The gene calls are TRBV6-4 and TRBJ1-5; D perhaps matches TRBD1 (5 bases). The CDR3 has 13 residues. The germline V gene has CDR1 MRHNA and CDR2 SNTAGT. V was clipped by 4 bases and J by 6 bases, with 10 bases between them. The CDR3 loop is CASSANTGQPQHF. As DNA, the CDR3 is TGTGCCAGCAGTGCTAACACAGGTCAGCCCCAGCATTTT.

The rearrangement joins TRBV5-4 to TRBJ2-5; 8 nucleotides line up with TRBD1. J lost 3 bases, V lost 4 bases, and 5 bases had no gene match. CDR3 length: 14 residues. Germline V CDR1 and CDR2: SGHNT, YYREEE (reference sequence). CDR3 amino acids: CASSTKDREETQYF. The CDR3 DNA reads as TGTGCCAGCAGCACAAAGGACAGGGAAGAGACCCAGTACTTC.

The V gene is TRBV7-8, the J gene TRBJ1-5; TRBD1 aligns across 8 bases. The CDR3 sequence is 18 residues long. V lost 5 bases, J lost 1 base, and 13 bases stayed unmatched. CDR1 and CDR2 (germline): SGHVS, FQNEAQ. The CDR3 nucleotides are TGTGCCAGCAGCCTGAGGGACAGGCCGGTTTCCAGCAATCAGCCCCAGCATTTT. It translates to CASSLRDRPVSSNQPQHF. The full variable domain, completed using reference TRBV7-8 and TRBJ1-5, is GAGVSQSPRYKVAKRGQDVALRCDPISGHVSLFWYQQALGQGPEFLTYFQNEAQLDKSGLPSDRFFAERPEGSVSTLKIQRTQQEDSAVYLCASSLRDRPVSSNQPQHFGDGTRLSIL.

The rearrangement uses TRBV5-1 and TRBJ2-2; D call uncertain. The CDR3 contains 13 residues. The V end was cut by 0 bases, the J end by 5 bases, with 5 bases between. Germline V gene data show CDR1 as SGHRS and CDR2 as YFSETQ. Here the CDR3 DNA reads TGCGCCAGCAGCTTGGCGGTAACCGGGGAGCTGTTTTTT. Translating gives CASSLAVTGELFF. Based on the CDR3 plus reference TRBV5-1 and TRBJ2-2, the full variable domain is KAGVTQTPRYLIKTRGQQVTLSCSPISGHRSVSWYQQTPGQGLQFLFEYFSETQRNKGNFPGRFSGRQFSNSRSEMNVSTLELGDSALYLCASSLAVTGELFFGEGSRLTVL.

V usage is TRBV7-9 and J usage is TRBJ2-1, with D possibly TRBD2 on 6 matching bases. CDR1 is SEHNR and CDR2 is FQNEAQ in the germline V gene (reference sequence). The CDR3 covers 17 residues. V was clipped by 6 bases and J by 0 bases, with 18 bases between them. CDR3 coding DNA: TGTGCCAGCAGGAGAGTAGGCGGGGTCGACTCCTACAATGAGCAGTTCTTC. Protein sequence: CASRRVGGVDSYNEQFF. The full variable domain, completed using reference TRBV7-9 and TRBJ2-1, is DTGVSQNPRHKITKRGQNVTFRCDPISEHNRLYWYRQTLGQGPEFLTYFQNEAQLEKSRLLSDRFSAERPKGSFSTLEIQRTEQGDSAMYLCASRRVGGVDSYNEQFFGPGTRLTVL.

This chain links TRBV4-3 with TRBJ1-5; D may be TRBD1 (6 bases). The CDR3 contains 15 residues. Germline V gene lookup returns CDR1 LGHNA and CDR2 YSLEER. The V end lost 1 base, the J end lost 4 bases, and 11 bases lay between the germline ends. The CDR3 nucleotides are TGCGCCAGCAGCCAAGCTCACAGGGAGAATCAGCCCCAGCATTTT. Its protein is CASSQAHRENQPQHF.